A selection of T cell receptor beta chains follows, all from one sample in a study of blood T cell repertoires in COVID-19. Produced via immunoSEQ multiplex PCR; TCRdb's table is partial and in-frame only. This table has approximately 200,000 clones, 70% to 90% appearing once. Sequencing was performed on PBMCs or T cells enriched from blood (not recorded which). All receptors derive from a man aged 40-49 years who had recovered from COVID-19. The CDR3 runs from the conserved cysteine through the conserved F or W. A D gene is named only where the DNA matches it firmly. A row's size may be missing; if present it is once, few, many or a size class.

DNA: TGTGCCAGTAGTCTTAATACAGGGGCCCCCCGGCATTTT
CDR3: CASSLNTGAPRHF
size: -
J: TRBJ1-5
V: TRBV19
D: TRBD1

DNA: TGTGCCAGCAGCGTCGACAGGGGAGGGAAGTACAATGAGCAGTTCTTC
CDR3: CASSVDRGGKYNEQFF
size: once
J: TRBJ2-1
V: TRBV11-2
D: -

DNA: TGTGCCAGCAGTTCCCGAGGGGGCCCCTCTGGAAACACCATATATTTT
CDR3: CASSSRGGPSGNTIYF
size: -
J: TRBJ1-3
V: TRBV6-6
D: TRBD1

DNA: TGTGCCAGCAGCGCCGGGACACGTCCCCTTACTGGCTACACCTTC
CDR3: CASSAGTRPLTGYTF
size: -
J: TRBJ1-2
V: TRBV5-6
D: -

DNA: TGTGCCAGCAGCCTTCGGACTAGCGCAGATACGCAGTATTTT
CDR3: CASSLRTSADTQYF
size: -
J: TRBJ2-3
V: TRBV7-9
D: TRBD2

DNA: TGCGCCAGCAGCACCAGGATAGCGGAGATATACAATGAGCAGTTCTTC
CDR3: CASSTRIAEIYNEQFF
size: -
J: TRBJ2-1
V: TRBV4-1
D: -

DNA: TGTGCCAGCAGCGCGGGACGCGGTGAAAAACTGTTTTTT
CDR3: CASSAGRGEKLFF
size: -
J: TRBJ1-4
V: TRBV11-2
D: -

DNA: TGCGCCAGCAGTGAGTTAGGGGGTAGCAATCAGCCCCAGCATTTT
CDR3: CASSELGGSNQPQHF
size: few
J: TRBJ1-5
V: TRBV10-2
D: -

DNA: TGTGCCAGCAGCTTATGGTCCCGGGACACCTCTTTATACTTC
CDR3: CASSLWSRDTSLYF
size: -
J: TRBJ2-7
V: TRBV7-3
D: -

DNA: TGTGCCAGCAGTTTACGGCGGAGGAGGCAGCCCGAGGATGAGCAGTTCTTC
CDR3: CASSLRRRRQPEDEQFF
size: -
J: TRBJ2-1
V: TRBV28
D: -

DNA: TGTGCCAGCAGCCAAGCTGGGTTTGAGGGCACCTTC
CDR3: CASSQAGFEGTF
size: -
J: TRBJ1-2
V: TRBV3-1/TRBV3-2
D: -

DNA: TGTGCCAGCAGCCCAAGGGCCGGGGGGTTAGGAAACACCATATATTTT
CDR3: CASSPRAGGLGNTIYF
size: -
J: TRBJ1-3
V: TRBV7-2
D: -

DNA: TGTGCCAGTAGTGGACAGGCTCCGTTGAATTCACCCCTCCACTTT
CDR3: CASSGQAPLNSPLHF
size: -
J: TRBJ1-6
V: TRBV19
D: TRBD1

DNA: TGTGCTAGTGGTAGAATCTCAGCGGGGGGGCGGGAGACCCAGTACTTC
CDR3: CASGRISAGGRETQYF
size: -
J: TRBJ2-5
V: TRBV12-5
D: TRBD2

DNA: TGTGCCAGCAGCTTACAGGGGAGGAGGAGGACTGAAGCTTTCTTT
CDR3: CASSLQGRRRTEAFF
size: few
J: TRBJ1-1
V: TRBV5-4
D: TRBD1

DNA: TGTGCCAGCAGCGCCTTAAGAGGGAACACTGAAGCTTTCTTT
CDR3: CASSALRGNTEAFF
size: -
J: TRBJ1-1
V: TRBV9
D: -

DNA: TGTGCCAGCAGCACGCAGGGCAATGAGCAGTTCTTC
CDR3: CASSTQGNEQFF
size: -
J: TRBJ2-1
V: TRBV7-3
D: -

DNA: TGTGCCAGCTCACCACTCGGCCAGGGGGGTAGCAATCAGCCCCAGCATTTT
CDR3: CASSPLGQGGSNQPQHF
size: -
J: TRBJ1-5
V: TRBV18
D: TRBD1

DNA: TGTGCCAGTAGTATAGGGATCAGGCGGGACAAAAACATTCAGTACTTC
CDR3: CASSIGIRRDKNIQYF
size: -
J: TRBJ2-4
V: TRBV19
D: -

DNA: TGTGCCAGCAGCCAAGATATCCAGACAGGGTATAACTATGGCTACACCTTC
CDR3: CASSQDIQTGYNYGYTF
size: -
J: TRBJ1-2
V: TRBV3-1/TRBV3-2
D: TRBD1

DNA: TGTGCCAGCAGTTCCTTGTCGGCAGGGAGGCGCAATCAGCCCCAGCATTTT
CDR3: CASSSLSAGRRNQPQHF
size: -
J: TRBJ1-5
V: TRBV27
D: -

DNA: TGTGCCAGCAGACTCACAGAGAGCTATGGCTACACCTTC
CDR3: CASRLTESYGYTF
size: -
J: TRBJ1-2
V: TRBV5-6
D: -